The T cell receptor beta chain under discussion was sequenced for a study of cytomegalovirus exposure and HLA in healthy donors. Study background: The use of the same platform for the 130 or so validation repertoires and the 550 to 850 first-cohort repertoires was reported by a later analysis.

Concerning this clone: Its antigen remains unidentified.

The assay was immunoSEQ multiplex PCR, and TCRdb's table has in-frame clones only and misses some. The sample carries roughly 170,000 clones, 84% recorded once. Overall study findings and caveats: Within the approximately 110 validation repertoires, first-cohort TCR clusters tended to co-occur, according to a later analysis. Researchers counted roughly 150 TCR beta chains as cytomegalovirus-associated. With high specificity and sensitivity, the classifier reportedly diagnosed cytomegalovirus status.

The receptor's source is a woman between 18 and 30 years old in good health and CMV-seropositive. Sequencing was done on a sample of PBMCs.

Written as DNA, the CDR3 is TGTGCCAGCAGGGATAACTTCGGGGGCACTGAAGCTTTCTTT. Translation: CASRDNFGGTEAFF. This chain joins TRBV6-1 and TRBJ1-1; D possibly corresponds to TRBD1 (5 bases). V was shortened by 6 bases and J by 4 bases, with 15 bases between the two germline ends. Germline V gives CDR1 MNHNS, CDR2 SASEGT. The CDR3 spans 14 residues.